This T cell receptor beta chain originates from a study of T cell repertoires in cytomegalovirus infection. About the study: Public TCR beta signature analysis indicated the presence of both CMV infection and matching HLA type.

To note about this clonotype: Its antigen is not known.

Findings and caveats of the study: Cumulated frequencies of public TCR beta families served to identify carriers of CMV plus the relevant HLA. The ex vivo response was dominated by HLA-C-restricted CMV-specific TCR beta clonotypes.

CDR1 is DFQATT, CDR2 SNEGSKA, per germline (reference sequence). This CDR3 spans 16 amino acids. Trimming shortened V by 2 bases and J by 2 bases, and 16 bases separated the two germline ends. TCRdb reprocessed the reads with MiXCR, giving one entry per CDR3 protein. The data show 200,000 to 250,000 distinct CDR3 sequences, with 22% seen just once and roughly 18% held by the top ten. The clonotype comes from a human donor in good health (CMV status not recorded). Some clones in this sample may be carry-over from other donors' samples. The sample consisted of CD8+ T cells from PBMCs. The rearrangement links TRBV20-1 to TRBJ2-1; D is possibly TRBD1 or TRBD2 (6 bases each). CDR3 nucleotides: TGCAGTGCTAGACTAGAGACGGGGGCCGCCTACAATGAGCAGTTCTTC. It specifies CSARLETGAAYNEQFF.